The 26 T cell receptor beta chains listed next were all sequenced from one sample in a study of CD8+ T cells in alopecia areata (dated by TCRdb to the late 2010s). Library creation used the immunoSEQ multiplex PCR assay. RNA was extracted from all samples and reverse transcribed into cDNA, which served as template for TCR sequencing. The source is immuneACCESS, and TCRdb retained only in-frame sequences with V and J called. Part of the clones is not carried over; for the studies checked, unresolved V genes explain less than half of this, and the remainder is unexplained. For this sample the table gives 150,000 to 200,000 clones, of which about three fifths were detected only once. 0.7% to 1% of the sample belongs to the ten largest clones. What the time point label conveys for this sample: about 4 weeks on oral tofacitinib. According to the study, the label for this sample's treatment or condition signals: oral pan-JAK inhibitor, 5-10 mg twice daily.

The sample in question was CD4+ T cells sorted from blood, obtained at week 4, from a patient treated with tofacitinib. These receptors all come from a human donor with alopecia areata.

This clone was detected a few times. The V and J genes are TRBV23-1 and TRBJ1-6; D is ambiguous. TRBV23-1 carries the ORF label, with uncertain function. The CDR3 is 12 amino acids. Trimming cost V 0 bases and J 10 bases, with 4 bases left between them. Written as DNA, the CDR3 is TGCGCCAGCAGTCAATCCCACTCACCCCTCCACTTT. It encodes CASSQSHSPLHF.

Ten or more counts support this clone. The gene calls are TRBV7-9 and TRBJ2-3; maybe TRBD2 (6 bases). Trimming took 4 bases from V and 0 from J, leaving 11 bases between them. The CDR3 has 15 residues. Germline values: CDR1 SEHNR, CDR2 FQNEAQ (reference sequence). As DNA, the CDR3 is TGTGCCAGCAGCTCGAGACTAGAAAGCACAGATACGCAGTATTTT. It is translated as CASSSRLESTDTQYF.

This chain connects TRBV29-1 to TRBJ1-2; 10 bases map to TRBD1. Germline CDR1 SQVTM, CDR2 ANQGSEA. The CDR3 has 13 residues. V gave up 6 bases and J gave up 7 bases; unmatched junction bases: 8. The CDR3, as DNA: TGCAGCGTCCCGGGACAGGGGAACCTTGGCTACACCTTC. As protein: CSVPGQGNLGYTF. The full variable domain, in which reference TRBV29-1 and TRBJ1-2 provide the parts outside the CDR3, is SAVISQKPSRDICQRGTSLTIQCQVDSQVTMMFWYRQQPGQSLTLIATANQGSEATYESGFVIDKFPISRPNLTFSTLTVSNMSPEDSSIYLCSVPGQGNLGYTFGSGTRLTVV.

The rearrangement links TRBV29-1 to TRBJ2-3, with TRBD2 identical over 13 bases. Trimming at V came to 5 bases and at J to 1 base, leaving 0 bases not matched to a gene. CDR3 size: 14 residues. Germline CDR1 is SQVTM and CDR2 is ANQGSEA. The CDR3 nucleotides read TGCAGCGTTACTAGCGGGGGGGGCACAGATACGCAGTATTTT. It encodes CSVTSGGGTDTQYF.

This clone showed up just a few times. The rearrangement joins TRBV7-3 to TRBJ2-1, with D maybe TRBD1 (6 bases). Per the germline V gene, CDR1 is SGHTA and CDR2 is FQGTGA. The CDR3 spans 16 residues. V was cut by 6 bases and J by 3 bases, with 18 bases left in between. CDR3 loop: CASRLLLGASYNEQFF. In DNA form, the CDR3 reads TGTGCCAGCAGGCTGCTATTGGGGGCGAGCTACAATGAGCAGTTCTTC.

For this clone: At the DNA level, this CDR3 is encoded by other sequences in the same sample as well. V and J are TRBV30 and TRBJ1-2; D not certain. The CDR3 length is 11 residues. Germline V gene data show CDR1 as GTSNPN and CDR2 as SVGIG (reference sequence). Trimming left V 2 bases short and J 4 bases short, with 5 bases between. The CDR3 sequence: CAWSPSYGYTF. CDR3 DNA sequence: TGTGCCTGGAGTCCGAGCTATGGCTACACCTTC.

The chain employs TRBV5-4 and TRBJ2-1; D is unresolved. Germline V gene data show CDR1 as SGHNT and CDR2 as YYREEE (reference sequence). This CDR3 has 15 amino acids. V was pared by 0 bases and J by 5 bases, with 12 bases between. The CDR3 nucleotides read TGTGCCAGCAGCTTGGCCAGTTCTGCCGACAATGAGCAGTTCTTC. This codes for CASSLASSADNEQFF.

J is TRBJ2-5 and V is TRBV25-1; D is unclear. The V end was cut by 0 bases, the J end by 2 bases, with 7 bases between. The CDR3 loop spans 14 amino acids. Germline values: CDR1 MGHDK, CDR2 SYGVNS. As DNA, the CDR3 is TGTGCCAGCAGTGAATATGGCAGGCAAGAGACCCAGTACTTC. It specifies CASSEYGRQETQYF.

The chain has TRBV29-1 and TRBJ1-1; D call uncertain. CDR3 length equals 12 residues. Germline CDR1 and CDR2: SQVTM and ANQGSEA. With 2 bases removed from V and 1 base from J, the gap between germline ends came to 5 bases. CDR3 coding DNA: TGCAGCGTTGAATCGGGGAACACTGAAGCTTTCTTT. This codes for CSVESGNTEAFF.

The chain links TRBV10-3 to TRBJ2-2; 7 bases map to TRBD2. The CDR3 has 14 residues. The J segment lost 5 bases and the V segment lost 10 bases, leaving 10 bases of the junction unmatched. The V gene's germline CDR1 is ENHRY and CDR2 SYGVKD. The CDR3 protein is CATRNGEGTGELFF. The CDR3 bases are TGTGCCACCCGAAACGGGGAGGGGACCGGGGAGCTGTTTTTT.

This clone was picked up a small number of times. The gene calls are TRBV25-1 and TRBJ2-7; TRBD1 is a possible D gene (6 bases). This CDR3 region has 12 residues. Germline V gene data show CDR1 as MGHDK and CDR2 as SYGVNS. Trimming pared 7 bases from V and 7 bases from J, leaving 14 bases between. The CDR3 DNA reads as TGTGCCAGCACCAGGGGCTCCGGGGAGCAGTACTTC. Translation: CASTRGSGEQYF.

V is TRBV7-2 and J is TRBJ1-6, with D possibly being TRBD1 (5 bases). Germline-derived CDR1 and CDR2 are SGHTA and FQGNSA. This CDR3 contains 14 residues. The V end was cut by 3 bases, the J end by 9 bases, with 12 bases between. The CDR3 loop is CASSLGENFSPLHF. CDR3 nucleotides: TGTGCCAGCAGCTTGGGGGAAAATTTTTCACCCCTCCACTTT.

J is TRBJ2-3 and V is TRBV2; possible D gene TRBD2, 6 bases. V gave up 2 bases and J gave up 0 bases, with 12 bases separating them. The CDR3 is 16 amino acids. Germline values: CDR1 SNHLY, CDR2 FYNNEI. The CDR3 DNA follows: TGTGCCAGCAGTGAACGGCTAGCGCGAAGCACAGATACGCAGTATTTT. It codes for CASSERLARSTDTQYF.

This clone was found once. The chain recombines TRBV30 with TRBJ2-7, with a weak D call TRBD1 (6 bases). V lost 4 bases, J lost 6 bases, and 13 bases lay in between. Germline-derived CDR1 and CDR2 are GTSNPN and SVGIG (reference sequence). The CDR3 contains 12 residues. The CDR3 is CAWTGTIGEQYF. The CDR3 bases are TGTGCCTGGACCGGGACAATCGGCGAGCAGTACTTC.

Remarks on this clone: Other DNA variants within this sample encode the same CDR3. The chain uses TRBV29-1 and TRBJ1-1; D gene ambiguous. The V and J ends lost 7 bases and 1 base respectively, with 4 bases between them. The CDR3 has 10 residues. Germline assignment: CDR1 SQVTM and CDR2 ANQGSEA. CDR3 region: CSAGNTEAFF. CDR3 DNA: TGCAGCGCCGGGAACACTGAAGCTTTCTTT.

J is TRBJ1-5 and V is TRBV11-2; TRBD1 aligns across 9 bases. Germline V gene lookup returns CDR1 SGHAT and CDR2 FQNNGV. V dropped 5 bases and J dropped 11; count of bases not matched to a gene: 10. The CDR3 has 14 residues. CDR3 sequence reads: CASSAGTGSWAQHF. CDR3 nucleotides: TGTGCCAGCAGCGCCGGGACAGGGAGTTGGGCCCAGCATTTT.

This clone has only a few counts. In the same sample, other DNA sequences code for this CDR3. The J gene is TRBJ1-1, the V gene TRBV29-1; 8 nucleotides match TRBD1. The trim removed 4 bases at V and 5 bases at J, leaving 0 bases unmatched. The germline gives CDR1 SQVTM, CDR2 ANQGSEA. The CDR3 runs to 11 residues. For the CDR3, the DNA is TGCAGCGTTGGACAGGGGACTGAAGCTTTCTTT. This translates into CSVGQGTEAFF.

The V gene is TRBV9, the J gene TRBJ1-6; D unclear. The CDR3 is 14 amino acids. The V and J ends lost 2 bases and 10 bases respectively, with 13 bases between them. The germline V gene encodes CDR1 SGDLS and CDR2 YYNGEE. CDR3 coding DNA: TGTGCCAGCAGCGTCGGCAACTTGAACTCACCCCTCCACTTT. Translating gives CASSVGNLNSPLHF. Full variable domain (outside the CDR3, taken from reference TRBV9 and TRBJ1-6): DSGVTQTPKHLITATGQRVTLRCSPRSGDLSVYWYQQSLDQGLQFLIQYYNGEERAKGNILERFSAQQFPDLHSELNLSSLELGDSALYFCASSVGNLNSPLHFGNGTRLTVT.

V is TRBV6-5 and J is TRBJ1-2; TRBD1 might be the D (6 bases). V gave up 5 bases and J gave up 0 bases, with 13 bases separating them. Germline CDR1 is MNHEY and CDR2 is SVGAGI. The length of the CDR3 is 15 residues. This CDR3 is CASSRHRESNYGYTF. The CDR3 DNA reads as TGTGCCAGCAGTCGGCACAGGGAATCTAACTATGGCTACACCTTC.

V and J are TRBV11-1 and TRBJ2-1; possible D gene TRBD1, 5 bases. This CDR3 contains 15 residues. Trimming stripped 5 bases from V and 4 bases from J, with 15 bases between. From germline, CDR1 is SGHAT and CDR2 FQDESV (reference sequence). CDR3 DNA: TGTGCCAGCAGCCCCCGTACAGGATCTTACAATGAGCAGTTCTTC. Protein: CASSPRTGSYNEQFF.

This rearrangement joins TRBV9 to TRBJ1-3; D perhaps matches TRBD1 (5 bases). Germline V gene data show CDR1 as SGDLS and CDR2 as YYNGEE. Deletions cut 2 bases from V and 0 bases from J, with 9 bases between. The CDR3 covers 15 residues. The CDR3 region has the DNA TGTGCCAGCAGCGTCGAGGGGAACTCTGGAAACACCATATATTTT. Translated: CASSVEGNSGNTIYF.

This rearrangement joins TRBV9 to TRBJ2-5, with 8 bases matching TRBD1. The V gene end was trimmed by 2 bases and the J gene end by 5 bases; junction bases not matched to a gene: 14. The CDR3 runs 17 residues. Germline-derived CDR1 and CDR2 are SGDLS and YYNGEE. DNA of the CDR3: TGTGCCAGCAGCGTCCTCGCCGGGACAGGCTCGGGGGAGACCCAGTACTTC. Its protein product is CASSVLAGTGSGETQYF.

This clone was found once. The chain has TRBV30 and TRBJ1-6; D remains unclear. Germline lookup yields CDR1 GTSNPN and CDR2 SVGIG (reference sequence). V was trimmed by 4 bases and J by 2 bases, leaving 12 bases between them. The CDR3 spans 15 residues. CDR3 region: CAWNQDMAYNSPLHF. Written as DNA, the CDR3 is TGTGCCTGGAACCAAGACATGGCCTATAATTCACCCCTCCACTTT.

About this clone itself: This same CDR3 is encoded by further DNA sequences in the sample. The CDR3 region has the DNA TGTGCCAGCAGCGTAGGAGGGGGTCAGCCCCAGCATTTT. Amino acids: CASSVGGGQPQHF. The chain couples TRBV9 to TRBJ1-5; TRBD1 might be the D (6 bases). Trimming removed 0 bases at V and 6 bases at J, with 7 bases between. This CDR3 region has 13 residues. In germline, CDR1 is SGDLS, CDR2 YYNGEE.

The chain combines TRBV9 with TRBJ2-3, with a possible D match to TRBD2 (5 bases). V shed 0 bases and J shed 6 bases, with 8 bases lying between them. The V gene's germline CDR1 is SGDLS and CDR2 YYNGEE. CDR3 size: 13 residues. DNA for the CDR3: TGTGCCAGCAGCGTAGGAGGGCCCGATACGCAGTATTTT. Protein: CASSVGGPDTQYF.

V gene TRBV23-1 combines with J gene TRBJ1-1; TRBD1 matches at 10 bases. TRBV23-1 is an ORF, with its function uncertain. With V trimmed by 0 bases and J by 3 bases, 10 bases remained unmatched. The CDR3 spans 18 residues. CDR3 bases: TGCGCCAGCAGTCAATCGGGTACCACCGGGACAGGGGACACTGAAGCTTTCTTT. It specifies CASSQSGTTGTGDTEAFF.